The 24 T cell receptor beta chains given below trace back to one sample, sequenced in a study of blood T cell repertoires in COVID-19. Measured with immunoSEQ multiplex PCR; TCRdb has only the in-frame clones, and not every one. Of 35,000 to 45,000 clones listed, approximately 91% are singletons. Sample: peripheral blood. The receptors here all came from a human donor in a cohort sampled during active COVID-19.

In its sample, this clone was seen once. This sequence joins TRBV5-5 and TRBJ2-1; 10 bases are shared with TRBD1. The CDR3 length is 15 residues. Germline V lookup: CDR1 SGHKS, CDR2 YYEKEE (reference sequence). V was pared by 0 bases and J by 3 bases, with 0 bases of the junction left unmatched. Here the CDR3 reads CASSLGTGGYNEQFF. The CDR3 nucleotides are TGTGCCAGCAGCTTGGGGACAGGGGGCTACAATGAGCAGTTCTTC.

The chain links TRBV5-6 to TRBJ1-2; the D gene is possibly TRBD1 (6 bases). Germline V gene data show CDR1 as SGHDT and CDR2 as YYEEEE. This CDR3 comprises 13 residues. V shed 0 bases and J shed 6 bases, with 9 bases lying between them. The DNA for the CDR3 is TGTGCCAGCAGCTTGGTGGCAGGGGATGGCTACACCTTC. Protein product: CASSLVAGDGYTF. The whole variable domain, filled in from reference TRBV5-6 and TRBJ1-2, reads DAGVTQSPTHLIKTRGQQVTLRCSPKSGHDTVSWYQQALGQGPQFIFQYYEEEERQRGNFPDRFSGHQFPNYSSELNVNALLLGDSALYLCASSLVAGDGYTFGSGTRLTVV.

The J gene is TRBJ2-2, the V gene TRBV19, with D tentatively TRBD1 (8 bases). V lost 2 bases and J lost 4, with 11 bases in between. Germline V lookup: CDR1 LNHDA, CDR2 SQIVND (reference sequence). CDR3 length: 15 amino acids. The CDR3 bases are TGTGCCAGTAGTATAAACAGGGGGGGCACCGGGGAGCTGTTTTTT. The encoded protein is CASSINRGGTGELFF.

The chain recombines TRBV7-2 with TRBJ2-7; D ambiguous. Trimming pared 1 base from V and 3 bases from J, leaving 7 bases between. Germline CDR1 SGHTA, CDR2 FQGNSA. CDR3 length equals 13 residues. CDR3 coding DNA: TGTGCCAGCAGCTTAGACAGTGTCTACGAGCAGTACTTC. Translating gives CASSLDSVYEQYF.

The chain employs TRBV6-6 and TRBJ2-7; 9 bases map to TRBD1. CDR3 length equals 14 residues. V lost 6 bases and J lost 2; bases outside the gene matches: 5. Germline CDR1 is MNHNY and CDR2 is SVGAGI (reference sequence). CDR3 sequence (DNA): TGTGCCAGCAGCCAGGACAGGGGCGCCTACGAGCAGTACTTC. Protein product: CASSQDRGAYEQYF.

The chain is built from TRBV11-3 and TRBJ2-1; 12 positions match TRBD2. In germline, CDR1 is SGHNT, CDR2 YENEEA. The V segment lost 5 bases and the J segment 4 bases; nucleotides outside the gene matches: 3. The length of the CDR3 is 15 residues. CDR3 residues: CASSTLAGGYNEQFF. The CDR3 nucleotides are TGTGCCAGCAGCACGCTAGCGGGAGGGTACAATGAGCAGTTCTTC. Drawing the rest from reference TRBV11-3 and TRBJ2-1, the complete variable domain is EAGVVQSPRYKIIEKKQPVAFWCNPISGHNTLYWYLQNLGQGPELLIRYENEEAVDDSQLPKDRFSAERLKGVDSTLKIQPAELGDSAVYLCASSTLAGGYNEQFFGPGTRLTVL.

This clone was seen more than once but under ten times. The rearrangement links TRBV10-1 to TRBJ2-2; TRBD2 is a possible D gene (7 bases). The V and J ends lost 2 bases and 5 bases respectively, with 12 bases between them. CDR1 and CDR2 (germline): WNHNN, SYGVQD (reference sequence). The CDR3 loop spans 15 amino acids. This CDR3 is CASSEGGARTGELFF. The CDR3 DNA follows: TGCGCCAGCAGTGAGGGGGGGGCGCGAACCGGGGAGCTGTTTTTT.

The gene calls are TRBV12-3 or TRBV12-4 and TRBJ1-5; D call uncertain. V was shortened by 5 bases and J by 1 base, with 3 bases between the two germline ends. CDR3 length: 12 amino acids. In nucleotides, the CDR3 is TGTGCCAGCAGTGCGAGCAATCAGCCCCAGCATTTT. It encodes CASSASNQPQHF.

This clone has just one count. The chain combines TRBV10-2 with TRBJ2-1; no firm D call. This CDR3 contains 16 residues. Germline CDR1 and CDR2: WSHSY and SAAADI. V lost 5 bases, J lost 2 bases, and 16 bases lay in between. The CDR3 bases are TGCGCCAGCAGTTCACCGGTTCTCCTGGCCTACAATGAGCAGTTCTTC. Residues: CASSSPVLLAYNEQFF.

The chain joins TRBV11-3 to TRBJ2-6, with 7 bases matching TRBD1. Germline assignment: CDR1 SGHNT and CDR2 YENEEA. V shed 5 bases and J 0 bases; nucleotides not matched to a gene: 7. The CDR3 has 17 residues. For the CDR3, the DNA is TGTGCCAGCAGCCCAACCAGACAGGGCTCTGGGGCCAACGTCCTGACTTTC. Protein product: CASSPTRQGSGANVLTF.

CDR3 loop: CASSLGPRGGAFNEQFF. In DNA form, the CDR3 reads TGCGCCAGCAGCTTGGGCCCCCGAGGCGGGGCCTTTAATGAGCAGTTCTTC. The chain has TRBV5-1 and TRBJ2-1; possible D gene TRBD2, 6 bases. Looked up from germline, CDR1 is SGHRS and CDR2 is YFSETQ. V lost 0 bases and J 7 bases, leaving 20 bases between the germline ends. This CDR3 has 17 amino acids.

The chain joins TRBV7-6 to TRBJ2-7, with TRBD1 as a possible D gene (7 bases). The germline V gene has CDR1 SGHVS and CDR2 FNYEAQ. This CDR3 region has 16 residues. V was shortened by 1 base and J by 8 bases, with 21 bases between the two germline ends. The CDR3 sequence is CASSLVYGGGPRQQYF. The CDR3 bases are TGTGCCAGCAGCTTAGTGTATGGAGGGGGCCCCCGTCAGCAGTACTTC.

The rearrangement links TRBV28 to TRBJ2-5; TRBD2 might be the D (5 bases). This CDR3 comprises 13 residues. Trimming took off 7 bases at V and 2 bases at J, with 11 bases between the two ends. CDR1 and CDR2 from the germline V gene are MDHEN and SYDVKM. In DNA form, the CDR3 reads TGTGCCAGCACTACGGGAAGACAAGAGACCCAGTACTTC. As protein: CASTTGRQETQYF.

V usage is TRBV15 and J usage is TRBJ2-7, with unresolved D. Germline V gene data show CDR1 as LNHNV and CDR2 as YYDKDF (reference sequence). Between the trimmed V and J ends, which lost 3 bases and 1 base, there was a span of 7 bases. The CDR3 has 13 amino acids. The CDR3 is CATSREYSYEQYF. In DNA, the CDR3 is TGTGCCACCAGCAGGGAGTATTCCTACGAGCAGTACTTC.

The V and J genes are TRBV28 and TRBJ2-3; the match to TRBD2 covers 7 bases. J lost 0 bases, V lost 2 bases, and 8 bases had no gene match. Germline CDR1 reads MDHEN; CDR2 reads SYDVKM. The CDR3 has 17 residues. The CDR3 region has the DNA TGTGCCAGCAGTTTAGAAGGGAGGGTACCGAGCACAGATACGCAGTATTTT. Its protein product is CASSLEGRVPSTDTQYF. Full variable domain (remainder filled in from reference TRBV28 and TRBJ2-3): DVKVTQSSRYLVKRTGEKVFLECVQDMDHENMFWYRQDPGLGLRLIYFSYDVKMKEKGDIPEGYSVSREKKERFSLILESASTNQTSMYLCASSLEGRVPSTDTQYFGPGTRLTVL.

The genes are TRBV9 and TRBJ1-5; no clear D. This CDR3 contains 14 residues. V was shortened by 2 bases and J by 1 base, with 7 bases between the two germline ends. Germline V gene lookup returns CDR1 SGDLS and CDR2 YYNGEE. CDR3 loop: CASSVPRSNQPQHF. The DNA for the CDR3 is TGTGCCAGCAGCGTGCCCAGAAGCAATCAGCCCCAGCATTTT.

As DNA, the CDR3 is TGTGCCAGCAGCCAAGTTCGGGGAAAGCAGCCCCAGCATTTT. It is translated as CASSQVRGKQPQHF. V gene TRBV3-1 (or the pseudogene TRBV3-2) combines with J gene TRBJ1-5; D gene unclear. The CDR3 sequence is 14 residues long. The germline V gene encodes CDR1 LGHDT and CDR2 YNNKEL (reference sequence). The V gene lost 1 base and the J gene lost 7 bases, with 11 bases spanning the gap.

The rearrangement links TRBV9 to TRBJ2-1; the match to TRBD2 covers 7 bases. Germline trimming cut 1 base from V and 0 bases from J; bases unmatched to any gene: 4. CDR1 is SGDLS and CDR2 is YYNGEE in the germline V gene. The CDR3 covers 16 residues. This CDR3 is CASSVSGASSYNEQFF. CDR3 coding DNA: TGTGCCAGCAGCGTAAGCGGGGCGAGCTCCTACAATGAGCAGTTCTTC.

The V and J genes are TRBV18 and TRBJ2-3; unclear D gene. The CDR3 consists of 14 residues. Germline CDR1 reads KGHSH; CDR2 reads LQKENI. Deletions cut 0 bases from V and 4 bases from J, with 8 bases between. The DNA of the CDR3 is TGTGCCAGCTCACCACCAGCCGGTGCAGATACGCAGTATTTT. Its translation is CASSPPAGADTQYF.

The V and J genes are TRBV20-1 and TRBJ2-3; D not resolved. The CDR3 totals 11 residues. Germline CDR1 reads DFQATT; CDR2 reads SNEGSKA (reference sequence). With 3 bases removed from V and 3 bases from J, the gap between germline ends came to 4 bases. Here the CDR3 reads CSASLTDTQYF. The CDR3 nucleotides are TGCAGTGCTAGTCTGACAGATACGCAGTATTTT.

The V and J genes are TRBV10-1 and TRBJ2-5, with D possibly being TRBD1 (5 bases). The CDR3 sequence is 17 residues long. The germline V gene has CDR1 WNHNN and CDR2 SYGVQD (reference sequence). V shed 0 bases and J shed 1 base, with 15 bases lying between them. CDR3 coding DNA: TGCGCCAGCAGTGAGTCGACTCAGGGCAGTGGCCAAGAGACCCAGTACTTC. Translating gives CASSESTQGSGQETQYF.

This clone was counted between two and nine times. The chain combines TRBV18 with TRBJ2-5; TRBD1 aligns across 8 bases. CDR1 and CDR2 (germline): KGHSH, LQKENI. V lost 5 bases and J lost 6; bases outside the gene matches: 11. The CDR3 length is 15 residues. CDR3 amino acids: CASSEGQAVAQTQYF. In nucleotides, the CDR3 is TGTGCCAGCTCAGAGGGACAGGCAGTGGCCCAGACCCAGTACTTC.

The rearrangement links TRBV10-2 to TRBJ2-7; TRBD2 matches at 9 bases. Losses at the gene ends were 7 bases for V and 1 base for J; bases not matched to a gene: 2. The CDR3 runs to 13 residues. Germline V lookup: CDR1 WSHSY, CDR2 SAAADI. CDR3: CASIAGVSYEQYF. CDR3 nucleotides: TGCGCCAGCATAGCGGGGGTATCCTACGAGCAGTACTTC.

CDR3 residues: CASSYSTSGGDYEQYF. The CDR3 coding sequence is TGTGCCAGCAGTTACTCGACTAGCGGGGGGGACTACGAGCAGTACTTC. The chain carries TRBV6-2 or TRBV6-3 and TRBJ2-7; 14 nucleotides line up with TRBD2. Germline V gene lookup returns CDR1 MNHEY and CDR2 SVGEGT. The CDR3 is made up of 16 amino acids. With V trimmed by 0 bases and J by 3 bases, 1 base remained unmatched.